This T cell receptor (beta chain) stems from a study of PD-1 blockade in classical Hodgkin lymphoma. General study findings and limits: Healthy donors were reported to have higher baseline TCR diversity than newly diagnosed patients. Reasons behind the repertoire differences stay unclear, perhaps disease activity or earlier therapy.

Time point described: newly diagnosed, previously untreated cHL patient sample. From thawed PBMCs, magnetic negative selection was used to isolate the CD8+ T cells. The data were produced by immunoSEQ multiplex PCR, yet TCRdb's version contains in-frame clones alone and is incomplete. This sample has some 5,400 clones, with around 91% found just once. As concerns this clone: Its antigen is unknown.

Material: CD8+ T cells from blood. This receptor was obtained from a human donor with classical Hodgkin lymphoma.

CDR3 region: CASSPTPSGGDIQYF. Here the CDR3 DNA reads TGTGCCAGCAGCCCAACTCCAAGTGGGGGGGACATTCAGTACTTC. The chain employs TRBV9 and TRBJ2-4, with TRBD2 matching over 7 bases. Germline-derived CDR1 and CDR2 are SGDLS and YYNGEE. V shed 4 bases, J shed 8 bases, and the junction held 12 bases outside the gene matches. This CDR3 spans 15 amino acids.